This section outlines one T cell receptor beta chain sequence together with its context. In the source study's methods: It was from reference gene primer amplification that nucleated cell counts were estimated. Measured with immunoSEQ multiplex PCR; TCRdb has only the in-frame clones, and not every one. D and trimming were read from the DNA, whereas the V and J calls and clone size are those reported in that table. The sample consists of some 200,000 clones, more than 65% of them appearing once. This sample is drawn from a study of blood T cell repertoires in COVID-19. Study background: Both acute and convalescent COVID-19 samples were obtained from the United States, Italy and Spain. PBMCs, B-cell-depleted T cells, or T cells were the source of the cDNA or gDNA that made up the material.

The germline CDR1 and CDR2 sequences are SGHKS and YYEKEE (reference sequence). The trim removed 0 bases at V and 6 bases at J, leaving 10 bases unmatched. This CDR3 comprises 16 residues. The TCR originated in a man aged 45-65 years with active or convalescent COVID-19. Material: peripheral blood. The chain recombines TRBV5-5 with TRBJ2-5, with 8 bases fitting TRBD2. CDR3 in DNA: TGTGCCAGCAGCTTGGTGTTTGGACTAGCTACACAGACCCAGTACTTC. Protein sequence: CASSLVFGLATQTQYF.